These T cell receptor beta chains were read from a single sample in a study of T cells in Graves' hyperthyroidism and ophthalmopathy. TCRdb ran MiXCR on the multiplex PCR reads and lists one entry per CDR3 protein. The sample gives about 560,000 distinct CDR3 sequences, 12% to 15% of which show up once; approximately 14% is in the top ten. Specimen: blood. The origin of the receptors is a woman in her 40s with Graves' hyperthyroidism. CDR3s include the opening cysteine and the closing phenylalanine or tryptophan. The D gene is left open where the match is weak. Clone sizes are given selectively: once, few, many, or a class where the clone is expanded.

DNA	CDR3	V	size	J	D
TGTGCCAGCAGTGAATATCGGGTGGGAGAGACCCAGTACTTC	CASSEYRVGETQYF	TRBV6-1	few	TRBJ2-5	NA
TGTGCCATCAGTATTAATAGCAATCAGCCCCAGCATTTT	CAISINSNQPQHF	TRBV10-3	NA	TRBJ1-5	NA
TGTGCCAGCAGTTTGTTCTCATCTGGAAACACCATATATTTT	CASSLFSSGNTIYF	TRBV12-3/TRBV12-4	few	TRBJ1-3	NA
TGTGCCAGCAGCTTGGTAATATTGGGACCGACACAAGAGACCCAGTACTTC	CASSLVILGPTQETQYF	TRBV7-9	few	TRBJ2-5	NA
TGTGCCAGTCGCCCCCTCGGGGGGGGGGGCCTGAACACTGAAGCTTTCTTT	CASRPLGGGGLNTEAFF	TRBV5-5	few	TRBJ1-1	NA
TGTGCCAGCAGTGATCGGGAGGGCCGCACAGATACGCAGTATTTT	CASSDREGRTDTQYF	TRBV2	many	TRBJ2-3	TRBD2
TGTGCCAGCGGAGGACAGGCCCACGAGCAGTACTTC	CASGGQAHEQYF	TRBV28	many	TRBJ2-7	TRBD1
TGTGCCAGCAGCTTTAGCGGGAGAGGTAGTCCCGGGGAGCTGTTTTTT	CASSFSGRGSPGELFF	TRBV7-6	few	TRBJ2-2	TRBD2
TGTGCCAGCAGGGCCGGACGGCCGGCAGTTTACGAGCAGTACTTC	CASRAGRPAVYEQYF	TRBV2	NA	TRBJ2-7	NA
TGCGCCAGCAGCCCTACTAGCGGGAGTTCCTACGAGCAGTACTTC	CASSPTSGSSYEQYF	TRBV5-1	many	TRBJ2-7	TRBD2
TGTGCCAGCACCACCTTTAGGGAGACCCAGTACTTC	CASTTFRETQYF	TRBV28	many	TRBJ2-5	NA
TGTGCCAGCAGTCCGAGGGGGGCGAGTGGGCAGCAGTACTTC	CASSPRGASGQQYF	TRBV28	few	TRBJ2-7	NA
TGCGCCAGCAGCTTTGGACTAGCGGGAGTCCGCCTTTACGGTGAGCAGTTCTTC	CASSFGLAGVRLYGEQFF	TRBV5-1	few	TRBJ2-1	TRBD2
TGTGCCAGCAGCCCCCGGAGGGCTATAGACTTTAGCTCCTACAATGAGCAGTTCTTC	CASSPRRAIDFSSYNEQFF	TRBV11-3	few	TRBJ2-1	NA
TGTGCCAGTAGTATGGGGGGGAATGAGCAGTTCTTC	CASSMGGNEQFF	TRBV19	NA	TRBJ2-1	TRBD2
TGTGCCAGCAGTATTAGCGGGAGGGCCCCTGAGCAGTTCTTC	CASSISGRAPEQFF	TRBV12-3/TRBV12-4	few	TRBJ2-1	TRBD2
TGTGCCAGCAGTGCCCCTGTGAAAACTGAAGCTTTCTTT	CASSAPVKTEAFF	TRBV2	few	TRBJ1-1	NA
TGTGCCATCAGTGAGGGGTTAGCCTACGAGCAGTACTTC	CAISEGLAYEQYF	TRBV10-3	many	TRBJ2-7	NA
TGCAGTGCTATTCCGGGCGGGGTAGGCGGGAGGGCCACCTCCTACGAGCAGTACTTC	CSAIPGGVGGRATSYEQYF	TRBV20-1	many	TRBJ2-7	TRBD2
TGTGCCAGCAGCTTCGGACTAGCGGGTCGCTTCTCCTACGAGCAGTACTTC	CASSFGLAGRFSYEQYF	TRBV5-5	NA	TRBJ2-7	TRBD2
TGTGCCAGCAGAGGGACACGCACAGATACGCAGTATTTT	CASRGTRTDTQYF	TRBV27	many	TRBJ2-3	NA
TGCGCCAGCAGCCAAGGGGGGGGTTTAGGCAATGAGCAGTTCTTC	CASSQGGGLGNEQFF	TRBV4-1	NA	TRBJ2-1	TRBD2